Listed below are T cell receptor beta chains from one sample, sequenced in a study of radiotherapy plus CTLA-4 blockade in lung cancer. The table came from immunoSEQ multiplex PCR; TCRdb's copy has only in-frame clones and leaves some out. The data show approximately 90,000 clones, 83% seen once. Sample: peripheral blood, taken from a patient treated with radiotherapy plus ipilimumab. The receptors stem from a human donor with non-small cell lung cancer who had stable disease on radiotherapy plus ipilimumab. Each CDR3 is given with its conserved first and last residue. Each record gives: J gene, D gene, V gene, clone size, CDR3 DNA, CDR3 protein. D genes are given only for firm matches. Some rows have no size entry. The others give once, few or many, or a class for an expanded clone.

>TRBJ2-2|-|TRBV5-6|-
TGTGCCAGCAGCGCCTCCGGGACACCCCGGAACACCGGGGAGCTGTTTTTT
CASSASGTPRNTGELFF
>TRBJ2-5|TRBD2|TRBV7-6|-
TGTGCCAGCAGCCGGAGGGAGGGGGAGACCCAGTACTTC
CASSRREGETQYF
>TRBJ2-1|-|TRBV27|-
TGTGCCAGCAGTTTATCTCCGGGCAGGTTAAATGAGCAGTTCTTC
CASSLSPGRLNEQFF
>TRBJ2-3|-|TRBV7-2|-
TGTGCCAGCAGCTTAGGCCCCTCCACAGATACGCAGTATTTT
CASSLGPSTDTQYF
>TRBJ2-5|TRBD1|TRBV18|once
TGTGCCAGCTCACCACGGGACAGGGCTCAAGAGACCCAGTACTTC
CASSPRDRAQETQYF
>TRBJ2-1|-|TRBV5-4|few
TGTGCCAGCAGCCGCCGGCAGGGAAGCCTTGGCAATGAGCAGTTCTTC
CASSRRQGSLGNEQFF
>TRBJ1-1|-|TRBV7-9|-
TGTGCCAGCAGCCCACTACAGGGAGGAACTGAAGCTTTCTTT
CASSPLQGGTEAFF
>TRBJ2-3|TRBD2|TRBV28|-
TGTGCCAGCAGTTTCGCAGCGGGGGGTGGGACGCAGTATTTT
CASSFAAGGGTQYF
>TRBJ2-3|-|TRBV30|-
TGTGCCTGGAGTTTCTCACAGCCAGATACGCAGTATTTT
CAWSFSQPDTQYF
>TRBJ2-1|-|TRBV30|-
TGTGCCTGGGACCAATACAATGAGCAGTTCTTC
CAWDQYNEQFF
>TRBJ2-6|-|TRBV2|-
TGTGCCAGCAACGGGGGGCCTGGGGCCAACGTCCTGACTTTC
CASNGGPGANVLTF
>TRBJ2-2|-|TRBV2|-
TGTGCCAGCAGTGAAGGGACTATCGTCTTGAGCGCCGGGGAGCTGTTTTTT
CASSEGTIVLSAGELFF
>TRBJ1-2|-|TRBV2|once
TGTGCCAGCAGTGAAAGTCAGAGGAACTATGGCTACACCTTC
CASSESQRNYGYTF
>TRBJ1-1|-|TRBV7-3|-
TGTGCCAGCAGCCCCCGGGGCCGCACTGAAGCTTTCTTT
CASSPRGRTEAFF
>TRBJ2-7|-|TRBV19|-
TGTGCCAGTAGTATAGACAGGGGATACGAGCAGTACTTC
CASSIDRGYEQYF
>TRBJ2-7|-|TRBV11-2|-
TGTGCCAGCAGCTTAGTCAGGACTACCTACGAGCAGTACTTC
CASSLVRTTYEQYF
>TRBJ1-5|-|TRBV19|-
TGTGCCAGTAGTATCATCCGAGGGCCCCAGCATTTT
CASSIIRGPQHF
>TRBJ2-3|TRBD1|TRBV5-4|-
TGTGCCAGCAGCTTGGATACAGGGGGCCCAGATACGCAGTATTTT
CASSLDTGGPDTQYF
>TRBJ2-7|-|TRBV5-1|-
TGCGCCAGCAGCTTGGACTACGAGCAGTACTTC
CASSLDYEQYF
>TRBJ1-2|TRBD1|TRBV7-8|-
TGTGCCAGCAGCTTTAGGGGGCTGTGGCAGGGAGAGGACTATGGCTACACCTTC
CASSFRGLWQGEDYGYTF
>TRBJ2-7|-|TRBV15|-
TGTGCCACCAGCAGCGACATAGGGTGGGTGTACGAGCAGTACTTC
CATSSDIGWVYEQYF
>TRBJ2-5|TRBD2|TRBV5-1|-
TGCGCCAGCAGCTTCCTAGCGGGGGGGCCTGAACAAGAGACCCAGTACTTC
CASSFLAGGPEQETQYF
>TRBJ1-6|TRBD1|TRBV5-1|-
TGCGCCAGCAGCTTCGGACAGGGAAATTCACCCCTCCACTTT
CASSFGQGNSPLHF
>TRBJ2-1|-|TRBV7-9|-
TGTGCCAGCAGCTTAGGGGTAGTCAATGAGCAGTTCTTC
CASSLGVVNEQFF
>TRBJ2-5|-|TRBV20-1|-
TGCAGTGCTAGAAACGGCGGAACCCGATACTTC
CSARNGGTRYF
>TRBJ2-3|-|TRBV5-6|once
TGTGCCAGCAGCTTGGTGGGAAGCACAGATACGCAGTATTTT
CASSLVGSTDTQYF
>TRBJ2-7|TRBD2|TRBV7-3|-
TGTGCCAGCAGCAGGGGAGCGGGAGGAGACGGATACGAGCAGTACTTC
CASSRGAGGDGYEQYF
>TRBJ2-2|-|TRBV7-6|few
TGTGCCAGCAGCTTACAGGCTTTGAACACCGGGGAGCTGTTTTTT
CASSLQALNTGELFF
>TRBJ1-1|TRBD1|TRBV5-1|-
TGCGCCAGCAGCTTGGGACAGGGGGCTGCTTTCTTT
CASSLGQGAAFF
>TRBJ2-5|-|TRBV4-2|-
TGTGCCAGCAGCCGTACCCCGGGAAAAGAGACCCAGTACTTC
CASSRTPGKETQYF
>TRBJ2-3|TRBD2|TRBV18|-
TGTGCCAGCTCACCCGGGCTACTAGCGGGAAGCACAGATACGCAGTATTTT
CASSPGLLAGSTDTQYF
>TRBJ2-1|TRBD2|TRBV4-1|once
TGCGCCAGCAGCCAGTGGTCTAGCGGAGTAGTATACAATGAGCAGTTCTTC
CASSQWSSGVVYNEQFF
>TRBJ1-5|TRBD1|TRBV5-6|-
TGTGCCAGCAGCCTAGGGACAGTCAATCAGCCCCAGCATTTT
CASSLGTVNQPQHF
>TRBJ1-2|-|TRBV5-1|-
TGCGCCAGCAGCTTGGAACTGGGAGGTGGCGGCTACACCTTC
CASSLELGGGGYTF
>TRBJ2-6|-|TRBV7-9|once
TGTGCCAGCAGCTTGAGAGGCTCTGGGGCCAACGTCCTGACTTTC
CASSLRGSGANVLTF
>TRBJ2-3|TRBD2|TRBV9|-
TGTGCCAGCAGCGTAGGGGTTAGCGGGGGTACAGATACGCAGTATTTT
CASSVGVSGGTDTQYF
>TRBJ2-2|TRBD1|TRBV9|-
TGTGCCAGCAGTAGACAGGGGGTGAACACCGGGGAGCTGTTTTTT
CASSRQGVNTGELFF
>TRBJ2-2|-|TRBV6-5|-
TGTGCCAGCAGTGTTCCTCGAGGGATCACCGGGGAGCTGTTTTTT
CASSVPRGITGELFF
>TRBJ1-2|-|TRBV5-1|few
TGCGCCAGCAGCCCCTCGGGACAATCTAACTATGGCTACACCTTC
CASSPSGQSNYGYTF
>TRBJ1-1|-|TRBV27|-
TGTGCCAGCAGTCCCCTGGGAGGGGCGAGCACTGAAGCTTTCTTT
CASSPLGGASTEAFF
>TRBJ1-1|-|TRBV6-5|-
TGTGCCACCGAAGACAGACTGAACACTGAAGCTTTCTTT
CATEDRLNTEAFF
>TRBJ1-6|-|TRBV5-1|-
TGCGCCAGCAGCTTGTACCTTGATAGTTCACCCCTCCACTTT
CASSLYLDSSPLHF
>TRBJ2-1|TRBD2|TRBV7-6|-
TGTGCCAGCAGCTTAGCCCTGGGGCTAGCGGGCCTTAATGAGCAGTTCTTC
CASSLALGLAGLNEQFF
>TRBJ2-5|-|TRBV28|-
TGTGCCAGCAGTCCCCCCGGACGGGGACAAGAGACCCAGTACTTC
CASSPPGRGQETQYF
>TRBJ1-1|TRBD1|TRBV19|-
TGTGCCAGTAGATTCCTCGACAGGGGGAACACTGAAGCTTTCTTT
CASRFLDRGNTEAFF
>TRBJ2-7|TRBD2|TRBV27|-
TGTGCCAGCAGTCAACTAGCGGGAGGGCCGAACGAGCAGTACTTC
CASSQLAGGPNEQYF
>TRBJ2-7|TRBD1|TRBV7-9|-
TGTGCCAGCAGCCCCCGGGACAGGGCCTACGAGCAGTACTTC
CASSPRDRAYEQYF
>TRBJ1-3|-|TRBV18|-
TGTGCCAGCTCACCAGAAAACTTCTCTGGAAACACCATATATTTT
CASSPENFSGNTIYF
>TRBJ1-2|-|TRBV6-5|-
TGTGCCAGCAGCTCACCTGGGTCCCCCTATGGCTACACCTTC
CASSSPGSPYGYTF